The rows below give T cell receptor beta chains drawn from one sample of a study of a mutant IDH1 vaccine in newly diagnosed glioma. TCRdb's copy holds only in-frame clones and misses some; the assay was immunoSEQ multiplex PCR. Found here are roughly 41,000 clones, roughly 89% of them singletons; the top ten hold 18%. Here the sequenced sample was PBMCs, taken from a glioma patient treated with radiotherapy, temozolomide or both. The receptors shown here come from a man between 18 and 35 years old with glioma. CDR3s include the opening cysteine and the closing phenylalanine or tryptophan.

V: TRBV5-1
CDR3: CASSLRELPYEQYF

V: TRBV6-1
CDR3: CASSTGASTEAFF

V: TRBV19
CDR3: CASSTSRRTGQGTEAFF

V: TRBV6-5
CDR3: CASTSGGGYGYTF

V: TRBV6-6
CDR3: CASSPGRTVGQPQHF

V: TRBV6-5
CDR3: CASSRTGSSYEQYF

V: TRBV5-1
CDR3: CASSPSYEQYF

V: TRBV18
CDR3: CASSPQQGVTEAFF

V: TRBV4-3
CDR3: CASSQDLLVNTGELFF

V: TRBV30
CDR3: CAWEDRLNTEAFF

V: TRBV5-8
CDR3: CASSFGGRTYEQYF

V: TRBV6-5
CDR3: CASTSSPNYGYTF

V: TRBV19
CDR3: CASSIGDTYEQYF

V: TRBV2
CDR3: CASSLQGGGYGYTF

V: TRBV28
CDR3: CASSLPTSGKKVYF

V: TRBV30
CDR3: CAWCPLWGTEAFF

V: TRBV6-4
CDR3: CASSESGGGNIQYF

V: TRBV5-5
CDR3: CASSFRAAEKLFF

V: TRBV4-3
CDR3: CASSPGTASSYEQYF

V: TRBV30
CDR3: CALQNLNYGYTF

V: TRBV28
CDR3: CASSPPGTPYEQYF

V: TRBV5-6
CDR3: CASSLAGGYGYTF

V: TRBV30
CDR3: CAWNSGQPYTEAFF

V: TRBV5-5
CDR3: CASSLRTLQETQYF

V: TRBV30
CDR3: CAWSLSAGPPHEKLFF

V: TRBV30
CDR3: CAWSTAGELFF

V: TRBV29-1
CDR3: CSVDDRDRETDTQYF

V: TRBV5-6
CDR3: CASSLPSLLAGGDNEQFF

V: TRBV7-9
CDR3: CASSSGREGGKGNQPQHF

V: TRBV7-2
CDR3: CASSLGGGIPGELFF

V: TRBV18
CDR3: CASSPQGNTEAFF

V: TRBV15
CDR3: CATSRDRQISNEKLFF

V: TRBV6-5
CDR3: CASSYEGGTEAFF

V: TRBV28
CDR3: CASSNPGKRQFF

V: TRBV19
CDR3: CASSYSGRSNEQFF

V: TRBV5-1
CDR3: CASSFGGRTEAFF

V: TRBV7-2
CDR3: CASSLVANMNTEAFF

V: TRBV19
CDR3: CASSIGIDRVSHGYTF

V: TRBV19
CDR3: CASGDYEQYF

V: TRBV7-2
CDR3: CASSLRSVRDSPLHF

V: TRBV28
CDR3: CASSLGRDQPQHF

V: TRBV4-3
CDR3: CASSPQVAAGNTIYF

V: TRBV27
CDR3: CASSLSSGIGYEQYF

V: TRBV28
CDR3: CASSPSGSTYEQYF

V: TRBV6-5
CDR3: CASRLTGVGTEAFF